This T cell receptor (beta chain) emerged from a study of cytomegalovirus exposure and HLA in healthy donors. Study results and limitations: Exclusion applied to some V segments, including TRBV6-2 and TRBV6-3, as they were indistinguishable.

On this clone itself: The antigen is undetermined.

The germline CDR1 and CDR2 sequences are SNHLY and FYNNEI. The CDR3 sequence is 12 residues long. The V end was cut by 5 bases, the J end by 9 bases, with 11 bases between. Researchers ran the PCR with 60 Vbeta and 13 Jbeta primers. Assay: immunoSEQ multiplex PCR; the TCRdb copy retains only in-frame clones and omits some. Of approximately 150,000 clones in the sample, nearly 80% were seen once. The sequencing input was PBMCs. The clonotype originates from a man aged 18 to 30 in good health and CMV-seropositive. V usage is TRBV2 and J usage is TRBJ2-1; weak D call: TRBD2 (5 bases). In DNA, the CDR3 is TGTGCCAGCAGTCAGACTATGCGTGAGCAGTTCTTC. It yields the protein CASSQTMREQFF.